The 18 T cell receptor beta chains presented below share a single source sample, sequenced in a study of cytomegalovirus exposure and HLA in healthy donors. TCRdb's table, derived via immunoSEQ multiplex PCR, lists solely in-frame clones and lacks some. The sample consists of approximately 180,000 clones, approximately 87% of them appearing once. Material: PBMCs. The receptor set was obtained from a woman aged 25 to 39 in good health and CMV-seronegative.

The gene calls are TRBV6-4 and TRBJ2-1; possible D gene TRBD2, 6 bases. With 2 bases removed from V and 6 bases from J, the gap between germline ends came to 11 bases. The germline V gene has CDR1 MRHNA and CDR2 SNTAGT. This CDR3 region has 14 residues. The CDR3 region has the DNA TGTGCCAGCAGTGACACTAGCACAGTCAATGAGCAGTTCTTC. It is translated as CASSDTSTVNEQFF.

The chain has TRBV4-2 and TRBJ1-3; D is unclear. CDR1 and CDR2 (germline): LGHNA, YNFKEQ. The CDR3 runs to 16 residues. V lost 0 bases, J lost 2 bases, and 11 bases lay in between. The CDR3 loop reads CASSQEGESTGNTIYF. CDR3 in DNA: TGTGCCAGCAGCCAAGAGGGAGAATCAACTGGAAACACCATATATTTT.

The chain recombines TRBV5-6 with TRBJ2-7; 8 bases are shared with TRBD1. This CDR3 has 16 residues. Germline-derived CDR1 and CDR2 are SGHDT and YYEEEE. The junction had 7 bases not matched to a gene; V was cut back by 0 bases and J by 2 bases. The CDR3 coding sequence is TGTGCCAGCAGCTTGGGGGACAGGCAAAGTCCCTACGAGCAGTACTTC. This sequence encodes CASSLGDRQSPYEQYF. Full variable domain (outside the CDR3, taken from reference TRBV5-6 and TRBJ2-7): DAGVTQSPTHLIKTRGQQVTLRCSPKSGHDTVSWYQQALGQGPQFIFQYYEEEERQRGNFPDRFSGHQFPNYSSELNVNALLLGDSALYLCASSLGDRQSPYEQYFGPGTRLTVT.

The CDR3 region has the DNA TGTGCCAGCAGCTCGGACAGGGGGTCTTTTGGCTACACCTTC. Its protein is CASSSDRGSFGYTF. V usage is TRBV7-2 and J usage is TRBJ1-2; 10 nucleotides line up with TRBD1. The germline V gene has CDR1 SGHTA and CDR2 FQGNSA. After removal of 4 bases from V and 7 bases from J, the junction contained 6 bases not matched to a gene. The CDR3 totals 14 residues. The complete variable domain, with remaining parts taken from reference TRBV7-2 and TRBJ1-2, reads GAGVSQSPSNKVTEKGKDVELRCDPISGHTALYWYRQSLGQGLEFLIYFQGNSAPDKSGLPSDRFSAERTGGSVSTLTIQRTQQEDSAVYLCASSSDRGSFGYTFGSGTRLTVV.

The chain is built from TRBV27 and TRBJ2-7, with a weak D call TRBD2 (5 bases). CDR3 length equals 14 residues. The germline CDR1 and CDR2 sequences are MNHEY and SMNVEV (reference sequence). Trimming took 6 bases from V and 5 from J, leaving 17 bases between them. CDR3 DNA sequence: TGTGCCAGCAGAGCGGCAGGACCCAGCGACGAGCAGTACTTC. This encodes CASRAAGPSDEQYF.

The chain carries TRBV27 and TRBJ2-1; 9 bases map to TRBD1. The CDR3 runs to 18 residues. V shed 5 bases and J 0 bases; nucleotides not matched to a gene: 11. The germline gives CDR1 MNHEY, CDR2 SMNVEV (reference sequence). CDR3 nucleotides: TGTGCCAGCAGTACGCTTACCGGGACAGGGAGCTCCTACAATGAGCAGTTCTTC. Residues: CASSTLTGTGSSYNEQFF.

This chain links TRBV4-1 with TRBJ2-7; TRBD2 agrees at 11 bases. The CDR3 extends over 15 amino acids. CDR1 and CDR2 from the germline V gene are MGHRA and YSYEKL. The V and J ends lost 0 bases and 5 bases, in that order; junction bases with no gene match: 3. CDR3 bases: TGCGCCAGCAGCCAAGATCCTAGCGGGGGGAACGAGCAGTACTTC. The encoded protein is CASSQDPSGGNEQYF.

The chain uses TRBV7-9 and TRBJ2-2; D uncertain. Trimming pared 5 bases from V and 1 base from J, leaving 11 bases between. The CDR3 loop spans 15 amino acids. CDR1 SEHNR and CDR2 FQNEAQ come from the germline V gene (reference sequence). This CDR3 reads CASSSENKNTGELFF. The CDR3 nucleotides are TGTGCCAGCAGCAGCGAGAATAAGAACACCGGGGAGCTGTTTTTT. Full variable domain (remainder filled in from reference TRBV7-9 and TRBJ2-2): DTGVSQNPRHKITKRGQNVTFRCDPISEHNRLYWYRQTLGQGPEFLTYFQNEAQLEKSRLLSDRFSAERPKGSFSTLEIQRTEQGDSAMYLCASSSENKNTGELFFGEGSRLTVL.

The gene calls are TRBV9 and TRBJ2-1; 12 nucleotides line up with TRBD2. The CDR3 spans 19 residues. The germline V gene encodes CDR1 SGDLS and CDR2 YYNGEE. V shed 2 bases and J 9 bases; nucleotides not matched to a gene: 18. The CDR3 DNA sequence: TGTGCCAGCAGCGTGGGGAGTGTATTTAGGACTAGCGGGGTGGTTGAGCAGTTCTTC. Translated, it gives CASSVGSVFRTSGVVEQFF.

V usage is TRBV19 and J usage is TRBJ2-3, with TRBD2 matching over 13 bases. Germline V CDR1 and CDR2: LNHDA, SQIVND (reference sequence). J was trimmed by 4 bases and V by 10 bases; bases with no gene match: 2. The CDR3 has 13 amino acids. The CDR3 bases are TGTGCCACCGGACTAGCGGGGGCAGATACGCAGTATTTT. Translating gives CATGLAGADTQYF.

The chain is built from TRBV5-4 and TRBJ2-1, with 8 bases aligning to TRBD1. Germline V gives CDR1 SGHNT, CDR2 YYREEE (reference sequence). The CDR3 contains 12 residues. The V and J ends lost 4 bases and 8 bases, in that order; junction bases with no gene match: 2. The CDR3 protein is CASSPTGDEQFF. The CDR3 coding sequence is TGTGCCAGCAGCCCGACAGGGGATGAGCAGTTCTTC.

V is TRBV6-5 and J is TRBJ1-5, with no clear D. V lost 8 bases and J 4 bases, leaving 18 bases between the germline ends. The V gene's germline CDR1 is MNHEY and CDR2 SVGAGI. This CDR3 has 15 residues. CDR3 sequence reads: CASRPSGGQNQPQHF. CDR3 DNA sequence: TGTGCCAGCCGCCCCAGTGGAGGGCAAAATCAGCCCCAGCATTTT.

The chain links TRBV2 to TRBJ1-5, with D hard to call. Per the germline V gene, CDR1 is SNHLY and CDR2 is FYNNEI. The CDR3 has 14 residues. V was shortened by 6 bases and J by 6 bases, with 15 bases between the two germline ends. CDR3 sequence (DNA): TGTGCCAGCAGCGCTTCCGGGGAGGGTCAGCCCCAGCATTTT. As protein: CASSASGEGQPQHF.

This rearrangement joins TRBV29-1 to TRBJ1-1, with 8 nucleotides matching TRBD1. Germline loops: CDR1 SQVTM, CDR2 ANQGSEA. Germline trimming cut 7 bases from V and 6 bases from J; bases unmatched to any gene: 10. CDR3 length equals 13 residues. The CDR3: CSAGQGWGAEAFF. DNA of the CDR3: TGCAGCGCCGGACAGGGATGGGGTGCTGAAGCTTTCTTT.

The rearrangement links TRBV2 to TRBJ1-2, with TRBD1 matching 8 bases. V was pared by 2 bases and J by 4 bases, with 6 bases of the junction left unmatched. This CDR3 has 15 residues. Germline-derived CDR1 and CDR2 are SNHLY and FYNNEI. For the CDR3, the DNA is TGTGCCAGCAGTGAATCCCCAGGGGGCAGCTATGGCTACACCTTC. Its protein product is CASSESPGGSYGYTF.

The chain uses TRBV6-1 and TRBJ1-1, with D possibly being TRBD1 (6 bases). The CDR3 runs 14 residues. CDR1 and CDR2 from the germline V gene are MNHNS and SASEGT. Trimming left V 6 bases short and J 5 bases short, with 16 bases between. This chain's CDR3 is CASSNTGRVTEAFF. CDR3 coding DNA: TGTGCCAGCAGCAACACAGGGAGGGTGACTGAAGCTTTCTTT.

This chain links TRBV7-9 with TRBJ2-1; D is perhaps TRBD2 (6 bases). CDR3 length: 18 residues. The germline V gene encodes CDR1 SEHNR and CDR2 FQNEAQ (reference sequence). Deletions cut 4 bases from V and 0 bases from J, with 19 bases between. For the CDR3, the DNA is TGTGCCAGCAGCTCCACCGATGGGCGGGGCCGCTCCTACAATGAGCAGTTCTTC. The encoded protein is CASSSTDGRGRSYNEQFF.

The chain is built from TRBV10-2 and TRBJ1-3; the D is unclear. From germline, CDR1 is WSHSY and CDR2 SAAADI. Deletions cut 7 bases from V and 3 bases from J, with 16 bases between. The CDR3 consists of 15 residues. The CDR3 region is CASTEDPFGGNTIYF. The CDR3 nucleotides read TGCGCCAGCACCGAGGATCCTTTTGGTGGAAACACCATATATTTT.